This entry is about one T cell receptor (beta chain). Its target is not known. The entry originates in a study of response to subunit inactivated influenza vaccine. The V end lost 5 bases, the J end lost 1 base, and 11 bases lay between the germline ends. The germline CDR1 and CDR2 sequences are SGHTA and FQGNSA. The CDR3 extends over 14 amino acids. Study results and limitations: Only a handful of new T cells, the authors suggested, are recruited with each seasonal influenza vaccination.

TCRdb reprocessed the RT-PCR reads via MiXCR and lists one record per CDR3 protein. This table has 250,000 to 350,000 distinct CDR3 sequences, roughly 22% appearing once. Sequences were derived from PBMCs from blood, sampled approximately 20 months after vaccination. This rearrangement joins TRBV7-2 to TRBJ1-2; a weak D match, TRBD1 (6 bases). The origin of this receptor is a man between 45 and 75 years old who received an inactivated influenza vaccine. CDR3 nucleotide sequence: TGTGCCAGCAGCAGCGGGACACTTAACTATGGCTACACCTTC. This translates into CASSSGTLNYGYTF.